This TCR beta chain was observed in a study of shared clonotypes between healthy human individuals. The method was immunoSEQ multiplex PCR; TCRdb's version includes in-frame clones alone and lacks a portion of them. The sample records 600,000 to 700,000 clones, 73% being singletons. General study points: Clonotype sharing across donors was expected to vary with sequencing depth.

V was pared by 7 bases and J by 10 bases, with 13 bases between. Per germline, CDR1 GTSNPN and CDR2 SVGIG (reference sequence). The CDR3 covers 11 residues. Notes on this clone: Antigen specificity is unknown.

This sequence was found in a woman in her thirties in good health. The rearrangement joins TRBV30 to TRBJ1-4; D is uncertain. The source material was memory CD4+ T cells sorted from blood. Subset denoted: CD45RA-negative fraction. The CDR3 here is CASERRRKLFF. The CDR3 DNA sequence: TGTGCCTCAGAAAGACGACGAAAACTGTTTTTT.